The clone carrying this TCR beta chain was counted only a few times. The target antigen is unknown. This sample stems from a study of T-cell reconstitution after alpha-beta-depleted transplantation in children. Study-wide points: Newly produced T cells mostly accounted for T-cell counts and diversity one year post-transplant.

Preparation of the TCRbeta library used unique molecular identifiers. TCRdb re-called the PCR reads with MiXCR, one entry per CDR3 protein. The table lists some 300,000 distinct CDR3 sequences, over 7.5% of them singletons, with approximately 8.2% in the top ten. J lost 6 bases, V lost 0 bases, and 4 bases had no gene match. From germline, CDR1 is MNHEY and CDR2 SVGAGI. The CDR3 spans 14 residues. The sequences come from peripheral blood, collected 360 days after TCRalphabeta/CD19-depleted stem cell transplant. The TCR sequence derives from a female patient between 2 and 10 years old who had a stem cell transplant for Fanconi anemia, so the T cells may come from the graft donor. This chain uses TRBV6-5 with TRBJ1-1, with 7 positions matching TRBD1. CDR3 in DNA: TGTGCCAGCAGTTACTCGGGACAGCCCGCTGAAGCTTTCTTT. It is translated as CASSYSGQPAEAFF.